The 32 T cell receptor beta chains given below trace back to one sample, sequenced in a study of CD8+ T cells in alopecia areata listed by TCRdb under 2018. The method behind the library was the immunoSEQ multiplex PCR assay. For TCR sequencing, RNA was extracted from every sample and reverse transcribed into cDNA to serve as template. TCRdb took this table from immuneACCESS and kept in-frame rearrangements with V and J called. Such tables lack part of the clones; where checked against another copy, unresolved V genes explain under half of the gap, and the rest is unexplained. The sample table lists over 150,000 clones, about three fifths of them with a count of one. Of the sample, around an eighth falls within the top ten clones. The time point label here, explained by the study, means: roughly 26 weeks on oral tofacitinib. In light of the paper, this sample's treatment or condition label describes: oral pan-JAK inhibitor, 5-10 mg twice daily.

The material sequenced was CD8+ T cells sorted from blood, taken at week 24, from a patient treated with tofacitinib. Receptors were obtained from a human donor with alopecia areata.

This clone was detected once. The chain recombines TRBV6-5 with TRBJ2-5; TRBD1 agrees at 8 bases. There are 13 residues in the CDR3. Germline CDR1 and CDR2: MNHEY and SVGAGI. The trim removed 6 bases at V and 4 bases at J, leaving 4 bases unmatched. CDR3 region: CASRGQGLETQYF. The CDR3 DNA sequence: TGTGCCAGCAGAGGACAGGGATTAGAGACCCAGTACTTC.

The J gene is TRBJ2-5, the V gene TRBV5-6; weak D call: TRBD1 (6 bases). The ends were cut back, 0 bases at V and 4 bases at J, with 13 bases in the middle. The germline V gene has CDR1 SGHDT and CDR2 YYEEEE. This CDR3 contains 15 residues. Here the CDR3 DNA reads TGTGCCAGCAGCTTGGAGGATTGGGGGCGAGAGACCCAGTACTTC. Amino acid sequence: CASSLEDWGRETQYF.

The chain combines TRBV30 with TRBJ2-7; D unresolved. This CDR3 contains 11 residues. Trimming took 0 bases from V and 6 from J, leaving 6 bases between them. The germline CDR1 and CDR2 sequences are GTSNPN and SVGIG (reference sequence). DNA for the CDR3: TGTGCCTGGAGTGTAGGGCGCGAGCAGTACTTC. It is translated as CAWSVGREQYF.

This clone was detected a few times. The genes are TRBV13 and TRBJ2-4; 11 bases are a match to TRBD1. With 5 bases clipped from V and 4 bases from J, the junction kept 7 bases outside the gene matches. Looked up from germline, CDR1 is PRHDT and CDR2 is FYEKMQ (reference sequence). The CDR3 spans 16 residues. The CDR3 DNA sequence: TGTGCCAGCAGCCAAGTAGGACAGGGGGCGAAAAACATTCAGTACTTC. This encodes CASSQVGQGAKNIQYF.

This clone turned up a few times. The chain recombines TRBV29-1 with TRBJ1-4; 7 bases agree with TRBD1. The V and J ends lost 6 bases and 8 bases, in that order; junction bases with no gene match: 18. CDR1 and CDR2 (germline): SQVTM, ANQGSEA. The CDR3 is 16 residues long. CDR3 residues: CSVIYPTGVSREKLFF. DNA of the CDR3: TGCAGCGTAATTTACCCCACAGGGGTATCAAGGGAAAAACTGTTTTTT.

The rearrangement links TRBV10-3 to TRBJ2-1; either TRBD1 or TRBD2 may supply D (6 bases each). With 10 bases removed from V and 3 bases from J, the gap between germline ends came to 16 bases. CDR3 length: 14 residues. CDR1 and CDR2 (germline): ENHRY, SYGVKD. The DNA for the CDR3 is TGTGCCAGCGCTTCCGGGGGCCGCTACAATGAGCAGTTCTTC. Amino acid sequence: CASASGGRYNEQFF.

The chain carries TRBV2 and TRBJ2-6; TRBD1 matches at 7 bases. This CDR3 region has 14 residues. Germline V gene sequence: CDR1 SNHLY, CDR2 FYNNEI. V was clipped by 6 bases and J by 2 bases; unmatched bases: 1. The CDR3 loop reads CASRGGAGANVLTF. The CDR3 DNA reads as TGTGCCAGCAGAGGGGGCGCTGGGGCCAACGTCCTGACTTTC.

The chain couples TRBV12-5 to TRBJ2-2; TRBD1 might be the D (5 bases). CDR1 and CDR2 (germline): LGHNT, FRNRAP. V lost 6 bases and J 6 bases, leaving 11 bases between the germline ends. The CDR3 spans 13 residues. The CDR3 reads CASGLLGAGELFF. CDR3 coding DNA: TGTGCTAGTGGCCTGCTAGGGGCCGGGGAGCTGTTTTTT.

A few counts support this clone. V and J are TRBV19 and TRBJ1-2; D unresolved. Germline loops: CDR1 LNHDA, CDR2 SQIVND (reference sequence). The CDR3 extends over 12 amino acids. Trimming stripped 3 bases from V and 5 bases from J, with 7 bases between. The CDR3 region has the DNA TGTGCCAGTAGTATGGATTTGTATGGCTACACCTTC. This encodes CASSMDLYGYTF.

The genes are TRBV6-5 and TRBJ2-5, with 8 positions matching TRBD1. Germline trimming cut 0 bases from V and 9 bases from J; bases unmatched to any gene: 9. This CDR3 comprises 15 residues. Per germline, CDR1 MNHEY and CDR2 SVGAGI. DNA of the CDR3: TGTGCCAGCAGTTACTCCCAGGGGGCTTCGGAGGCCCAGTACTTC. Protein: CASSYSQGASEAQYF.

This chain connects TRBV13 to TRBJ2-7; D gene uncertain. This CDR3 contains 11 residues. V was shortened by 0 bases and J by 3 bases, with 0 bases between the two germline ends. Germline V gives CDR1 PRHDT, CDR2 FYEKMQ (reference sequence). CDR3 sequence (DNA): TGTGCCAGCAGCTTAGGCTACGAGCAGTACTTC. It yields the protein CASSLGYEQYF. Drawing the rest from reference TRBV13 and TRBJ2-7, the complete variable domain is AAGVIQSPRHLIKEKRETATLKCYPIPRHDTVYWYQQGPGQDPQFLISFYEKMQSDKGSIPDRFSAQQFSDYHSELNMSSLELGDSALYFCASSLGYEQYFGPGTRLTVT.

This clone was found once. CDR3 sequence reads: CAWSVGRTGTQYF. The CDR3 coding sequence is TGTGCCTGGAGTGTTGGTAGGACGGGTACGCAGTATTTT. The chain couples TRBV30 to TRBJ2-3, with D unresolved. The V and J ends lost 0 bases and 8 bases respectively, with 12 bases between them. This CDR3 region has 13 residues. The germline gives CDR1 GTSNPN, CDR2 SVGIG (reference sequence).

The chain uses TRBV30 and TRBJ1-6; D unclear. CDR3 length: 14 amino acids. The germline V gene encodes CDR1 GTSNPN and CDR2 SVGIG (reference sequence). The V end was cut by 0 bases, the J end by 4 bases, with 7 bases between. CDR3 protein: CAWSVLTYNSPLHF. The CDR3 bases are TGTGCCTGGAGTGTACTTACTTATAATTCACCCCTCCACTTT.

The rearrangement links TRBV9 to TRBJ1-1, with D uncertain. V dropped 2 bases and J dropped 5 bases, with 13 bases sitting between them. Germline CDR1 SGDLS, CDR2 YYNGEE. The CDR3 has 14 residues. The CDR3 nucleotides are TGTGCCAGCAGCGTGATGGCAGGTGGTACTGAAGCTTTCTTT. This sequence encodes CASSVMAGGTEAFF.

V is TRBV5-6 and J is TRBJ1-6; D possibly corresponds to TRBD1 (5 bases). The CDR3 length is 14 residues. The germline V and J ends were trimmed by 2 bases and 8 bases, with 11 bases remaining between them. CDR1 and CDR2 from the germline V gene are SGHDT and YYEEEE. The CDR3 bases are TGTGCCAGCAGCTTAGGGGTAGGGCATTCACCCCTCCACTTT. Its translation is CASSLGVGHSPLHF.

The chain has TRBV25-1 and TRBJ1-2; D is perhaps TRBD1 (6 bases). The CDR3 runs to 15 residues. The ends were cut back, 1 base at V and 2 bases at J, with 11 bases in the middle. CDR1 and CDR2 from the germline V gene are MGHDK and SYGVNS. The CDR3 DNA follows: TGTGCCAGCAGTGAATTCATGGGACAAAACTATGGCTACACCTTC. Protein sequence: CASSEFMGQNYGYTF.

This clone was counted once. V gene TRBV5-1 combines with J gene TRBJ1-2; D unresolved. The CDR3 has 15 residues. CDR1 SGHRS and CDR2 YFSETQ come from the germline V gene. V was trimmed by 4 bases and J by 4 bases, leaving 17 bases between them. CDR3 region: CASSLTHPDLYGYTF. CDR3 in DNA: TGCGCCAGCAGCCTCACACACCCCGACCTCTATGGCTACACCTTC.

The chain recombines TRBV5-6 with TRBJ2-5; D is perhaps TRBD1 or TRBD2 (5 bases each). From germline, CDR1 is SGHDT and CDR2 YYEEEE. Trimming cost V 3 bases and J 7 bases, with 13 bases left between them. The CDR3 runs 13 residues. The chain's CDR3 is CASSSSGRGTQYF. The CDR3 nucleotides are TGTGCCAGCAGCTCCTCGGGGCGCGGGACCCAGTACTTC.

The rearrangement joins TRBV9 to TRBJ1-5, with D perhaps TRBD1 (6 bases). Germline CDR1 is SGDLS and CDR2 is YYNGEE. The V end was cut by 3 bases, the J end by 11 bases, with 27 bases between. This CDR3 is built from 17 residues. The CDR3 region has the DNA TGTGCCAGCAGCGCGTCACAGGGCTTGGGCCCTAGGGAAGCCCAGCATTTT. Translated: CASSASQGLGPREAQHF.

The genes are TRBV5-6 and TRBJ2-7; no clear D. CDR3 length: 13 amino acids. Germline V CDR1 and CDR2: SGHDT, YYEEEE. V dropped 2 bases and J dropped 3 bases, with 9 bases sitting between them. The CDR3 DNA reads TGTGCCAGCAGCTTCGGGCCAGACTACGAGCAGTACTTC. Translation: CASSFGPDYEQYF.

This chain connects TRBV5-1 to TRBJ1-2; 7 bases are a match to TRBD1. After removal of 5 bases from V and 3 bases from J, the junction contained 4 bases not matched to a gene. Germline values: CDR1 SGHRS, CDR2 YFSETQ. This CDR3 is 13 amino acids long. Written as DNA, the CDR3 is TGCGCCAGCAGACACAGGGGCGACTATGGCTACACCTTC. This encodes CASRHRGDYGYTF.

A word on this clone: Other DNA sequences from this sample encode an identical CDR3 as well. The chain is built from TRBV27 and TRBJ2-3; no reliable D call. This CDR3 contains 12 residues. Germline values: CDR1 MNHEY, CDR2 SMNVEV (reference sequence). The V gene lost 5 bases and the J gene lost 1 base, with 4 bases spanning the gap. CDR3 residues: CASSPRTDTQYF. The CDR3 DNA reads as TGTGCCAGCAGTCCCCGCACAGATACGCAGTATTTT.

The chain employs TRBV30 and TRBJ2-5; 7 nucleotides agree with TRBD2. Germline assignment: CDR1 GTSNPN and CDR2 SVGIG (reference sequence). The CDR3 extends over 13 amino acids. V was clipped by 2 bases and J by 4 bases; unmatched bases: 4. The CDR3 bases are TGTGCCTGGAGTCGGCGGGGGTCAGAGACCCAGTACTTC. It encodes CAWSRRGSETQYF.

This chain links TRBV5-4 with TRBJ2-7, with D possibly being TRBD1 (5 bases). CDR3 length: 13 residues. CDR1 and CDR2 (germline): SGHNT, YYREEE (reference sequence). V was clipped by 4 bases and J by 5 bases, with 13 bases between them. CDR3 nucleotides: TGTGCCAGCAGCCTTGGCCAGGGCGACGAGCAGTACTTC. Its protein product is CASSLGQGDEQYF.

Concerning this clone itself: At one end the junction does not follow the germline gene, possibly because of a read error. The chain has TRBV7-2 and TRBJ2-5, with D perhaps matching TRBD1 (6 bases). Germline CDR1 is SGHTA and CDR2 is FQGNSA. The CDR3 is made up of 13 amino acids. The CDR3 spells CASSLALGQTCHF. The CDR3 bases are TGTGCCAGCAGCTTAGCTCTAGGACAGACCTGCCACTTC.

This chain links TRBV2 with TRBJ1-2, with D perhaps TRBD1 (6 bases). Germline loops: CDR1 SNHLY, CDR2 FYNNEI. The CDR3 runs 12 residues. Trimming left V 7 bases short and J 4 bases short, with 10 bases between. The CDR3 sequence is CASIQGFYGYTF. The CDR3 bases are TGTGCCAGCATACAGGGTTTCTATGGCTACACCTTC.

The CDR3 region is CAISTGTSGGAQEQFF. Written as DNA, the CDR3 is TGTGCCATCAGTACCGGGACTAGCGGGGGGGCCCAAGAGCAGTTCTTC. The chain carries TRBV10-3 and TRBJ2-1; 16 bases are shared with TRBD2. This CDR3 region has 16 residues. V lost 5 bases and J lost 10; bases outside the gene matches: 8. Looked up from germline, CDR1 is ENHRY and CDR2 is SYGVKD.

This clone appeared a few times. CDR3 in amino acids: CASSQGTSFYEQYF. CDR3 nucleotides: TGTGCCAGCAGCCAAGGGACTAGCTTCTACGAGCAGTACTTC. The chain carries TRBV5-6 and TRBJ2-7; 9 bases fit TRBD2. Trimming at V came to 4 bases and at J to 3 bases, leaving 5 bases not matched to a gene. Per germline, CDR1 SGHDT and CDR2 YYEEEE. The CDR3 is 14 amino acids.

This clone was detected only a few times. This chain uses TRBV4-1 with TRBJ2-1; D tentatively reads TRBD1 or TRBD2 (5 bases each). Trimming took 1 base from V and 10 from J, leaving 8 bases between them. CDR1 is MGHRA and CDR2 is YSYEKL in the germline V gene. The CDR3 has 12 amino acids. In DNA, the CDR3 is TGCGCCAGCAGCCAAGTATGGGGGGAGCAGTTCTTC. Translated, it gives CASSQVWGEQFF.

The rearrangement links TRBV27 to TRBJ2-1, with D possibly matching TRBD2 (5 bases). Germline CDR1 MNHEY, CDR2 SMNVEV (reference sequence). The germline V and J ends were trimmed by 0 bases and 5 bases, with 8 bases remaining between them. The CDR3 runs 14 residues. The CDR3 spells CASSLSTGNNEQFF. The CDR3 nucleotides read TGTGCCAGCAGTTTATCGACGGGGAACAATGAGCAGTTCTTC.

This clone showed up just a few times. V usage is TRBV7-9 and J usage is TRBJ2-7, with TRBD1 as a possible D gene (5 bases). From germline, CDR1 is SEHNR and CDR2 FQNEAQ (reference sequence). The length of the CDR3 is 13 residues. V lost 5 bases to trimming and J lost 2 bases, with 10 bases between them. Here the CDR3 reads CASSIDSPYEQYF. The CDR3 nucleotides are TGTGCCAGCAGCATTGACAGCCCCTACGAGCAGTACTTC.

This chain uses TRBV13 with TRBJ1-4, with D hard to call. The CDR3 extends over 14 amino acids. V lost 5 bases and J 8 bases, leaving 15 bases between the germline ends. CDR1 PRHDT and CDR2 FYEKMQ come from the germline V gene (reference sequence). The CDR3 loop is CASSATGSLEKLFF. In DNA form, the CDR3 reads TGTGCCAGCAGCGCAACCGGGAGTTTGGAAAAACTGTTTTTT.